The rows below give T cell receptor beta chains drawn from one sample of a study of blood T cell repertoires in COVID-19. Libraries were prepared by immunoSEQ multiplex PCR; TCRdb keeps only in-frame clonotypes and omits some of them. The data contain just under 90,000 clones, about 88% of them singletons. Sequencing input: peripheral blood. Receptor source: an elderly woman with acute or convalescent COVID-19. CDR3s include the opening cysteine and the closing phenylalanine or tryptophan. The D gene is left open where the match is weak. Rows may omit the clone size; those that give it use once, few, many or a size class.

>TRBV12-3/TRBV12-4|.|.|13|TRBJ1-1
TGTGCCAGCAGTTTTCTCGGGGGCACTGAAGCTTTCTTT
CASSFLGGTEAFF
>TRBV30|once|TRBD2|12|TRBJ2-1
TGTGCCTGGAGACTTAGCGGGGCACCGCAGTTCTTC
CAWRLSGAPQFF
>TRBV4-3|.|TRBD1|16|TRBJ2-7
TGCGCCAGCAGCCTACAACTGGGACAGGGACCTTACGAGCAGTACTTC
CASSLQLGQGPYEQYF
>TRBV5-4|once|.|16|TRBJ1-3
TGTGCCAGCAGCTTGGCCCCCGGGATCAGAGGAAACACCATATATTTT
CASSLAPGIRGNTIYF
>TRBV28|.|.|12|TRBJ1-5
TGTGCCAGCAGTTCAGGGTCTCAGCCCCAGCATTTT
CASSSGSQPQHF
>TRBV28|few|TRBD1|16|TRBJ2-1
TGTGCCAGCAGTTTAATATGGGGACAGGGGTCGAATGAGCAGTTCTTC
CASSLIWGQGSNEQFF
>TRBV5-5|.|.|16|TRBJ1-5
TGTGCCAGCAGCTTGGGGGGCACAGGGAAAGGTCAGCCCCAGCATTTT
CASSLGGTGKGQPQHF
>TRBV7-2|.|TRBD2|16|TRBJ2-2
TGTGCCAGCAGCTTGGGAGGGGCCCTAAACACCGGGGAGCTGTTTTTT
CASSLGGALNTGELFF
>TRBV5-4|.|.|16|TRBJ2-5
TGTGCCAGCAGCTTGGTGGGAAGGCAGGGGCAAGAGACCCAGTACTTC
CASSLVGRQGQETQYF
>TRBV18|.|TRBD2|14|TRBJ2-1
TGTGCCAGCTCACCAGGCGCTAGCGGCAATGAGCAGTTCTTC
CASSPGASGNEQFF
>TRBV30|.|.|12|TRBJ2-1
TGTGCCTGGAGCCGACCTGAGACGGGGCAGTTCTTC
CAWSRPETGQFF
>TRBV6-5|.|TRBD1|15|TRBJ1-2
TGTGCCAGCAGCCGAGGGACAGACCGGTCCGGTGGCTACACCTTC
CASSRGTDRSGGYTF
>TRBV6-2/TRBV6-3|.|.|15|TRBJ1-1
TGTGCCAGCAGTGACCTGGGGGGGCCGAGGACTGAAGCTTTCTTT
CASSDLGGPRTEAFF
>TRBV4-3|.|TRBD2|16|TRBJ2-1
TGCGCCAGCAGCCAAGATAGGGGGACTAGCGGTAAAGAGCAGTTCTTC
CASSQDRGTSGKEQFF
>TRBV18|few|.|15|TRBJ1-5
TGTGCCAGCTCACCGGATTATGGCTTTAAGCGGCCCCAGCATTTT
CASSPDYGFKRPQHF
>TRBV7-3|.|TRBD1|16|TRBJ2-1
TGTGCCAGCAGCTCCTATGGACAGGGCCCGTACAATGAGCAGTTCTTC
CASSSYGQGPYNEQFF
>TRBV30|.|.|13|TRBJ1-5
TGTGCCTGGAGTGGAAACTGGGGAGGGCCCCAGCATTTT
CAWSGNWGGPQHF
>TRBV4-2|once|.|15|TRBJ1-1
TGTGCCAGCAGCCCCCGGCTAAGGGAGTTTTCCGAAGCTTTCTTT
CASSPRLREFSEAFF
>TRBV7-2|few|.|16|TRBJ2-7
TGTGCCAGCAGCTTAGCGAGCGCGGGGGCTCCCTACGAGCAGTACTTC
CASSLASAGAPYEQYF
>TRBV2|.|TRBD2|13|TRBJ2-2
TGTGCCAGCCGCAGCGGGATTACCGGGGAGCTGTTTTTT
CASRSGITGELFF
>TRBV2|.|TRBD1|17|TRBJ1-1
TGTGCCAGCAGTGAAGCGCTTCAGGGGGGAACTAACACTGAAGCTTTCTTT
CASSEALQGGTNTEAFF
>TRBV6-1|.|TRBD1|15|TRBJ2-7
TGTGCCAGCAGTGAAGGGGACAGGGGATGGTACGAGCAGTACTTC
CASSEGDRGWYEQYF
>TRBV29-1|.|.|14|TRBJ2-5
TGCAGCGTTGAAACAGCAGGGGTCCAAGAGACCCAGTACTTC
CSVETAGVQETQYF
>TRBV28|.|.|14|TRBJ1-1
TGTGCCAGCACCGCGGCCGGTCCAAACACTGAAGCTTTCTTT
CASTAAGPNTEAFF